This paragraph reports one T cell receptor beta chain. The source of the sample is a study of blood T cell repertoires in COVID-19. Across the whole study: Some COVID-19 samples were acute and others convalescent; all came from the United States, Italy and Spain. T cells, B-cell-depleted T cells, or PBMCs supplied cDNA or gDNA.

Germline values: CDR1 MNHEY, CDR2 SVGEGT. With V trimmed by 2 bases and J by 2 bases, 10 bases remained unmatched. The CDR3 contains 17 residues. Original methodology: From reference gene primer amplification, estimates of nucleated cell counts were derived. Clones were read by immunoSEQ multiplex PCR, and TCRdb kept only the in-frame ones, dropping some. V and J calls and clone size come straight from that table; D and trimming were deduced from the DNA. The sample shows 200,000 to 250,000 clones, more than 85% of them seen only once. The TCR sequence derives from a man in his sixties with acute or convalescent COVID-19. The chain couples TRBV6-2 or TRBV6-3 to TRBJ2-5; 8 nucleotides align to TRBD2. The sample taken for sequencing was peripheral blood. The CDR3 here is CASSYGRGGGSQETQYF. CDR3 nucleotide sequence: TGTGCCAGCAGTTACGGTCGGGGCGGGGGGTCTCAAGAGACCCAGTACTTC.